The TCR beta chain described here comes from a study of shared clonotypes between healthy human individuals. Whole-study results and caveats: Of the naive CD4 clonotypes, around 4.7% were shared across several donors.

Method: immunoSEQ multiplex PCR; TCRdb's copy keeps in-frame clones and lacks some. The data contain roughly 2.2 million clones, 93% of them singletons. Germline CDR1 KGHSH, CDR2 LQKENI. V shed 3 bases, J shed 6 bases, and the junction held 7 bases outside the gene matches. The CDR3 has 14 amino acids. This clone was seen once. Its specificity is not known. The rearrangement uses TRBV18 and TRBJ1-2; TRBD1 matches 7 bases. The origin of this receptor is a man between 18 and 35 years old in good health. Some clones in this sample may be carry-over from other donors' samples. Sample: naive CD4+ T cells from PBMCs. Described subset: CD45RA+ positively selected. As DNA, the CDR3 is TGTGCCAGCTCACCCGATACACAGGGGCATGGCTACACCTTC. It translates to CASSPDTQGHGYTF.